This T cell receptor (beta chain) was observed in a study of blood T cell repertoires in COVID-19. Study-level background: Material from acute and convalescent COVID-19 was sourced from the United States, Italy and Spain. The analysed material was cDNA or gDNA that came from T cells, B-cell-depleted T cells, or PBMCs.

Assay used: immunoSEQ multiplex PCR; TCRdb lists only in-frame clones, some missing. Of 150,000 to 200,000 clones listed, approximately 90% were seen once; the top ten hold 10%. The Seattle patients joined while their infection was active and were tracked longitudinally afterward. The ends lost 2 bases at V and 10 bases at J; junction bases unmatched: 7. Germline CDR1 reads GTSNPN; CDR2 reads SVGIG (reference sequence). The CDR3 extends over 13 amino acids. This chain connects TRBV30 to TRBJ2-1; TRBD1 matches at 8 bases. This clonotype was obtained from a woman aged 70 to 79 with COVID-19, enrolled during active disease. Sequencing used peripheral blood. The CDR3 spells CAWSQSRQGEQFF. CDR3 coding DNA: TGTGCCTGGAGTCAATCCAGACAGGGGGAGCAGTTCTTC.